This entry concerns a single T cell receptor (beta chain). Its antigen is currently not known. No base-level quality is on record; no much larger clone is a single base apart. The immunoSEQ Assay, a bias-controlled multiplex PCR, was used to amplify TCRbeta CDR3 regions from genomic DNA. As for how the authors treated the data: Nucleated cell counts per sample were estimated from amplification of reference gene primers within the assay. To quantify the absolute abundance of each unique TCRbeta CDR3 rearrangement, sequence reads were collapsed and filtered. Productive Simpson clonality was computed per sample as the square root of Simpson's diversity index over productive rearrangements. Entries here come from immuneACCESS through TCRdb and include only in-frame sequences with V and J called. Some clones fail to appear in such tables; in the studies checked, an unresolved V gene covers under half of the shortfall, and the cause of the remainder is unknown. From that table come the V and J calls and clone size; the DNA was used to work out D and trimming. The sample contains about 300,000 clones, about 91% of them found a single time. The ten largest clones represent 6.9% of the sample.

This record belongs to a study of blood T cell repertoires in COVID-19 (dated by TCRdb to the early 2020s). In the study overall: Samples from collaborators originated in the United States, Italy and Spain and spanned both the acute and convalescent phases of COVID-19. Deeply sampled blood TCRbeta repertoires from subjects exposed to, actively infected with, or recovered from COVID-19 were included in the dataset. Where HLA class I and class II types were available, the types were taken from metadata supplied by the sample provider, not from assay-based typing. The samples were drawn from two sources: the first 160 participants of the ongoing ImmuneRACE study, and 1,254 subjects contributed by 6 global collaborators. Nearly every sample came with metadata listing a de-identified subject ID, COVID-19 status, age in years and sex. A freely available public database, intended as a resource for researchers studying the immune response to SARS-CoV-2, is where the repertoires were released. The prospective study material was composed of cDNA or gDNA derived from T cells, B-cell-depleted T cells, or PBMCs. The study at large found these results: Clinical and demographic metadata were provided uncurated, with the amount varying by source and participant.

After removal of 5 bases from V and 8 bases from J, the junction retains 12 bases not matched to a gene. The germline V gene yields SQVTM for CDR1 and ANQGSEA for CDR2. Including cysteine and phenylalanine, the CDR3 has 14 amino acids. The CDR3 DNA has 42 bases and is translated from base 1. Samples from volunteer blood donors who had recovered from COVID-19 were contributed by a second Seattle source. Each collaborating institution followed its own protocols to collect whole blood in K2EDTA tubes. For TCRbeta analysis, collaborators shipped samples in one of three forms: frozen whole blood, isolated PBMCs, or DNA extracted from either of those sample types.

The sample consisted of peripheral blood. The chain is encoded by TRBV29-1 joined to TRBJ2-1; TRBD1 agrees with 7 junctional bases. The receptor was derived from a woman between 25 and 40 years old who had recovered from COVID-19. The nucleotide sequence is TGCAGCGTTCAACCAGGACAGGTGTTACATGAGCAGTTCTTC. The resulting protein is CSVQPGQVLHEQFF.